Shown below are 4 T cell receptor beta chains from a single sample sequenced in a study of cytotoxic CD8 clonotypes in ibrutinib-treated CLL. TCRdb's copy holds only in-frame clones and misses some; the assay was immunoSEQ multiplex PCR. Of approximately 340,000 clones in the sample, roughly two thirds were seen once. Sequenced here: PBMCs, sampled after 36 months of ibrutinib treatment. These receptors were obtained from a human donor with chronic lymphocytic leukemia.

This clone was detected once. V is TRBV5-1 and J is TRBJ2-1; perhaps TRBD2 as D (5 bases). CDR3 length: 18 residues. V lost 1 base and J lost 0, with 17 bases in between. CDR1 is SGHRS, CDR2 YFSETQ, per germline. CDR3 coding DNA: TGCGCCAGCAGCTTGTCAGCCCTCCAGCGGTCCTCCTACAATGAGCAGTTCTTC. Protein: CASSLSALQRSSYNEQFF.

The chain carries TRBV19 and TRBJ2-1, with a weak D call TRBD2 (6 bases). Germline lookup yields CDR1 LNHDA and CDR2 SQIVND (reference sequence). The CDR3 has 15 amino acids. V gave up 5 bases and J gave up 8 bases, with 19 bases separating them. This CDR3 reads CASSSDYGGSDEQFF. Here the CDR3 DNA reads TGTGCCAGTAGTTCAGACTACGGGGGATCCGATGAGCAGTTCTTC.

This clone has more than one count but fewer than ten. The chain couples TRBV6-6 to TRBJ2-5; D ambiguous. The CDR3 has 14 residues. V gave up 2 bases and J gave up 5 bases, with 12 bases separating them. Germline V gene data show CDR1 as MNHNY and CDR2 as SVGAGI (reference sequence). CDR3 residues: CASSYTSNRETQYF. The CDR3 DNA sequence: TGTGCCAGCAGTTACACATCGAACCGGGAGACCCAGTACTTC.

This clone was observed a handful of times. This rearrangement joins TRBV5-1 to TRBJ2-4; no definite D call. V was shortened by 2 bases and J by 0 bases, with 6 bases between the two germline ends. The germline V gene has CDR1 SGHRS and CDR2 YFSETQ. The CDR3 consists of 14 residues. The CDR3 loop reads CASSLDIAKNIQYF. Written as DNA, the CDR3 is TGCGCCAGCAGCTTAGATATAGCCAAAAACATTCAGTACTTC.